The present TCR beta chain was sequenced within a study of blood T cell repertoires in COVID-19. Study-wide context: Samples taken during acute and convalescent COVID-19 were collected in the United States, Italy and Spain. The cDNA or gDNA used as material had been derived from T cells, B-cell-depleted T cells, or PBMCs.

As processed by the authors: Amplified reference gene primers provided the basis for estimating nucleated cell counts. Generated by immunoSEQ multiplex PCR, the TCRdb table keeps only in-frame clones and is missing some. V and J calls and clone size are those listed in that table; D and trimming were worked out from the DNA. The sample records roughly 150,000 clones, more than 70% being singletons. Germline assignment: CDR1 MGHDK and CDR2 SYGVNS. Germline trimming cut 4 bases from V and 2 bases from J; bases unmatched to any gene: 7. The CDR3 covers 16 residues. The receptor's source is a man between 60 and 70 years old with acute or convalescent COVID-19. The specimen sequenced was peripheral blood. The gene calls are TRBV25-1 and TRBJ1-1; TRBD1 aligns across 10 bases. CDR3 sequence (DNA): TGTGCCAGCAGTGCCCGGGGACAGGGGATAAACACTGAAGCTTTCTTT. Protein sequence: CASSARGQGINTEAFF.